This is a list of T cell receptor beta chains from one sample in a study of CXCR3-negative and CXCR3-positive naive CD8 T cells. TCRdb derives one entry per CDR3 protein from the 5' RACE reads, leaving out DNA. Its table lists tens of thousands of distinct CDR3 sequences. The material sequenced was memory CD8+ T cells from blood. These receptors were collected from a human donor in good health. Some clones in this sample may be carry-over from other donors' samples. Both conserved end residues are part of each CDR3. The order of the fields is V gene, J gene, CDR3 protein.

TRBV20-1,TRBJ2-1,CSAWTSGSEFLGDEQFF
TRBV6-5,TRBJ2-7,CASSYSNFGTGSYEQYF
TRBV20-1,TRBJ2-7,CSASATIKGDSYEQYF
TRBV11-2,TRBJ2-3,CASSLVALNTDTQYF
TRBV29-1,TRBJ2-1,CSVVPKSNEQFF
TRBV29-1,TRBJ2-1,CSVAGTHEQFF
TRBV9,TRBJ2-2,CASSEGQEPGGSGELFF
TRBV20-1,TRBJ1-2,CSARDLGAPSTYGYTF
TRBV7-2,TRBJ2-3,CASLSSVQGDTQYF
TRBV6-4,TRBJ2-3,CASSDDSGGAPDTQYF
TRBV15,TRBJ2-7,CATSTWDSNYEQYF